These T cell receptor beta chains were read from a single sample in a study of shared clonotypes between healthy human individuals. Measured with immunoSEQ multiplex PCR; TCRdb has only the in-frame clones, and not every one. This table has some 2.1 million clones, approximately 92% appearing once. Sequenced sample: naive CD8+ T cells from PBMCs. These receptors were obtained from a man in his late teens or twenties in good health. Some clones in this sample may be carry-over from other donors' samples. Both conserved end residues are trimmed from each CDR3.

TRBV27	TRBJ1-2	ASSAYRDTSLFYGYT
TRBV28	TRBJ2-7	ASSSPTYEQY
TRBV14	TRBJ2-1	ASTFGLAPWGEQF
TRBV4-1	TRBJ1-2	ASAPAQVTYGYT
TRBV9	TRBJ2-2	ASSAGLAGYTGELF
TRBV6-5	TRBJ2-2	ASSFHTGDSIGELF
TRBV11-1	TRBJ2-2	ASSPSSGSLNTGELF
TRBV11-2	TRBJ2-2	AIPRRGTENTGELF
TRBV7-3	TRBJ1-1	ASSLGGRTEAF
TRBV11-1	TRBJ1-5	ASSITGTQPQH
TRBV5-4	TRBJ2-1	ASSLAMVPPDEQF
TRBV5-1	TRBJ2-3	ASKPLTGTTTDTQY
TRBV11-2	TRBJ2-7	ASSPAAVSYEQY
TRBV27	TRBJ1-2	ASSGGHYGYT
TRBV7-3	TRBJ2-1	ASSTGTSGDGNEQF
TRBV28	TRBJ1-4	ASRSQGVGEKLF
TRBV30	TRBJ1-2	AWSALNLITGQGGSGYT
TRBV7-3	TRBJ2-6	ASSPLAGANVLT
TRBV9	TRBJ2-1	ASSVGSRNSYNEQF